This T cell receptor (beta chain) is from a study of blood T cells in healthy people across ages. Every donor provided 8.5 to 10 milliliters of peripheral blood. There were at least 5 micrograms of total RNA extracted from every sample. The CDR3 length is 16 residues. Trimming took off 3 bases at V and 0 bases at J, with 11 bases between the two ends. Alongside a J-beta primer mix, a sample-barcoded 5' primer served in a second PCR lasting about 7 to 11 cycles. Every single cDNA molecule received a tag from a template-switch adaptor with 12 random nucleotides. Sequencing recovered at least 3 million CDR3-containing paired-end reads from each sample. TCRdb itself ran the 5' RACE reads through MiXCR, one entry per CDR3 protein. The profile shows 380,000 or so distinct CDR3 sequences, roughly half of them singletons.

The sequenced sample was blood. This sequence was found in a man aged 55 to 69 in good health. The J gene is TRBJ1-4, the V gene TRBV12-3 or TRBV12-4; possibly TRBD1 for D (5 bases). CDR3 sequence (DNA): TGTGCCAGCAGTTTTGGGGGAGCAGCAACTAATGAAAAACTGTTTTTT. It encodes CASSFGGAATNEKLFF.